Listed here is a single T cell receptor beta chain. This receptor's antigen is unknown. Base qualities are missing; no much larger clone stands one base away. The data stem from a study of Ad26.COV2.S vaccination and SARS-CoV-2 variants (dated by TCRdb to the early 2020s). About the study as a whole: Donors in the vaccine arm were drawn from COV1001, a multicentre, randomized, double-blind, placebo-controlled phase I-IIa trial testing Ad26.COV2.S in healthy adults. Dosing of Ad26.COV2.S was intramuscular, at either 5x10^10 or 1x10^11 viral particles, delivered as one shot or as two shots spaced 56 days apart. TCRbeta repertoire sequencing served as the tool for gauging how specific and how broad the SARS-CoV-2-reactive T cell receptors were following Ad26.COV2.S vaccination. The TCR-sequenced set comprised approximately 32 samples: around 20 Ad26.COV2.S vaccine recipients, 5 placebo recipients and 8 SARS-CoV-2 convalescent individuals. Trial participants were randomized into five groups of five: low-dose or high-dose Ad26.COV2.S given once or twice, or placebo on both occasions. Investigators did not know the trial group allocation while performing experiments and assessing outcomes. Here is what the overall study found, with its caveats: According to the authors, total T cell responses may have been underestimated by the TCR breadth and depth analyses. Spike-specific TCR breadth was higher in Ad26.COV2.S recipients than in placebo recipients (P = 0.0014). Vaccine and placebo recipients had similar non-spike TCR breadth, a finding consistent with the vaccine containing only spike. The study was not powered to compare responses between vaccine doses or regimens. After vaccination, substantial breadth of spike-specific CD8+ and CD4+ T cell responses was reported.

Unmatched junction bases come to 7, with V trimmed by 3 bases and J by 3 bases. Measured from the cysteine to the phenylalanine, the CDR3 is 15 residues long. CDR3 DNA is the only sequence kept; it has 45 bases, read in frame from the first base. Per the germline V gene, SQVTM is the CDR1 and ANQGSEA is the CDR2. What the treatment or condition label conveys for this sample: roughly 18 received Ad26.COV2.S at low or high dose, single or two shots; about 5 received placebo; per-sample allocation not given. Repertoires of vaccine and placebo recipients were sequenced from samples taken on day 63 after the first injection. Between 29 July and 7 August 2020, Cohort 1b enrolled about 27 adults aged 18-55 years at one site in Boston, USA. As a vaccine, Ad26.COV2.S was a replication-incompetent adenovirus type 26 vector that expressed a prefusion-stabilized SARS-CoV-2 spike protein derived from the original Wuhan strain.

The immunoSEQ Assay was the method used to sequence TCRbeta CDR3 regions. After extraction, genomic DNA underwent amplification by bias-controlled multiplex PCR, followed by high-throughput sequencing. In the original analysis: To quantify the absolute abundance of every unique TCRbeta CDR3 region, sequences were collapsed and filtered. T cell fraction was estimated by normalization of TCRbeta template counts to usable DNA, with usable DNA being measured through amplification of reference genes present in all nucleated cells. Repertoire TCRs were annotated as SARS-CoV-2-specific when V gene, CDR3 amino acid sequence and J gene were exactly matched to a known reactive TCR set. MIRA supplied the reference SARS-CoV-2 TCR set, which was filtered for enrichment in COVID-19-positive ImmuneCODE repertoires so that public or cross-reactive TCRs were removed. Based on the MIRA antigens, annotated TCRs were further analysed at the level of specific ORF or position within ORF. Breadth was defined as the number of annotated unique rearrangements divided by the total number of unique productive rearrangements, and depth was defined as the summed frequency of the annotated unique rearrangements. TCR breadth was compared between groups using two-sided Wilcoxon rank-sum tests. TCRdb limited this immuneACCESS table to in-frame rearrangements with V and J called. A share of clones is missing; checked studies link under half to unresolved V genes, and the rest is unexplained. That table furnishes V, J and clone size, whereas the DNA furnished D and trimming. This sample holds more than 350,000 clones; approximately 90% were observed only once. The top ten constitute 9.5% to 15% of the sample.

Here the chain combines TRBV29-1 and TRBJ2-3; the central 9 bases match TRBD2. Sequenced material: peripheral blood, taken in a trial of Ad26.COV2.S vaccine versus placebo. The receptor was derived from a person between 18 and 65 years old who received the Ad26.COV2.S COVID-19 vaccine or a placebo. The CDR3 protein sequence reads: CSVEFLSGRTDTQYF. The nucleotides read TGCAGCGTTGAGTTCCTCAGCGGGAGGACAGATACGCAGTATTTT.